These 13 T cell receptor beta chains share one sample of origin, sequenced in a study of T cell changes during pregnancy in multiple sclerosis (dated by TCRdb to the late 2010s). The library relied on the immunoSEQ multiplex PCR assay. TCRdb stores this immuneACCESS table with in-frame sequences only. Part of the clones is absent; in the studies checked, under half of the shortfall reflects unresolved V genes, and no reason is known for the rest. The sample table records some 30,000 clones; just over 90% of these occur just once. Roughly 5% of the sample lies in the top ten. The material was peripheral blood, obtained in the first trimester of pregnancy. The receptor set was obtained from a female donor in good health, enrolled as a control in a pregnancy study.

This clone was detected once. J is TRBJ2-3 and V is TRBV9; 9 nucleotides align to TRBD1. V shed 4 bases and J 4 bases; nucleotides not matched to a gene: 7. Germline V gene data show CDR1 as SGDLS and CDR2 as YYNGEE. This CDR3 contains 15 residues. The CDR3 DNA follows: TGTGCCAGCAGCCCCGGGACAGGGAGGGCAGATACGCAGTATTTT. It encodes CASSPGTGRADTQYF.

This chain uses TRBV18 with TRBJ2-3; possibly TRBD2 for D (5 bases). This CDR3 comprises 18 residues. V shed 1 base and J shed 2 bases, with 19 bases lying between them. Germline CDR1 and CDR2: KGHSH and LQKENI. CDR3 nucleotides: TGTGCCAGCTCACCACGAAGGAGCTCACTAGGTTACACAGATACGCAGTATTTT. Translation gives CASSPRRSSLGYTDTQYF.

The chain recombines TRBV19 with TRBJ2-6; 10 bases fit TRBD1. This CDR3 has 17 amino acids. J was trimmed by 2 bases and V by 5 bases; bases with no gene match: 6. CDR1 is LNHDA and CDR2 is SQIVND in the germline V gene (reference sequence). This CDR3 reads CASSATGGAAGANVLTF. CDR3 bases: TGTGCCAGTAGTGCGACAGGGGGCGCAGCTGGGGCCAACGTCCTGACTTTC.

This chain uses TRBV5-8 with TRBJ2-7, with D perhaps matching TRBD1 (5 bases). Germline assignment: CDR1 SGHTS and CDR2 YDEGEE. V lost 0 bases, J lost 3 bases, and 13 bases lay in between. The CDR3 has 15 residues. CDR3 loop: CASSLGSRAYYEQYF. The CDR3 bases are TGTGCCAGCAGCTTGGGAAGCAGGGCGTACTACGAGCAGTACTTC.

The V gene is TRBV11-2, the J gene TRBJ2-1, with 10 bases aligning to TRBD2. V lost 0 bases and J lost 8; bases outside the gene matches: 4. This CDR3 is 15 amino acids long. Germline V gene data show CDR1 as SGHAT and CDR2 as FQNNGV. CDR3 residues: CASSLEGLAGDEQFF. For the CDR3, the DNA is TGTGCCAGCAGCTTAGAAGGGCTAGCGGGAGATGAGCAGTTCTTC.

V usage is TRBV2 and J usage is TRBJ1-2; D remains unclear. Per the germline V gene, CDR1 is SNHLY and CDR2 is FYNNEI. With 6 bases removed from V and 2 bases from J, the gap between germline ends came to 4 bases. This CDR3 region has 11 residues. The CDR3 loop is CASSPNYGYTF. The CDR3, as DNA: TGTGCCAGCAGCCCAAACTATGGCTACACCTTC.

DNA of the CDR3: TGTGCCAGCAGCCAGGGAAGCACTGAAGCTTTCTTT. The encoded protein is CASSQGSTEAFF. This rearrangement joins TRBV7-9 to TRBJ1-1, with D perhaps matching TRBD1 (5 bases). The germline gives CDR1 SEHNR, CDR2 FQNEAQ (reference sequence). CDR3 length: 12 amino acids. V shed 5 bases and J shed 4 bases, with 8 bases lying between them.

The gene calls are TRBV21-1 and TRBJ2-5; the table's D gene call, TRBD2, was not cross checked with the DNA. TRBV21-1 is termed a pseudogene. This CDR3 comprises 15 residues. CDR3 DNA: TGTGCCAGCAGCAAGGTCCCCCGGGAGAGAGAGACCCAGTACTTC. This gives the protein CASSKVPRERETQYF.

The rearrangement uses TRBV7-8 and TRBJ2-3, with 9 bases that match TRBD1. Germline V gene sequence: CDR1 SGHVS, CDR2 FQNEAQ. CDR3 length: 14 residues. Germline trimming cut 8 bases from V and 5 bases from J; bases unmatched to any gene: 8. CDR3 loop: CASGEGQGQDTQYF. In DNA, the CDR3 is TGTGCCAGCGGGGAGGGACAGGGACAAGATACGCAGTATTTT.

The V call is TRBV7-7, the J call TRBJ2-2; 8 bases line up with TRBD2. V was clipped by 6 bases and J by 4 bases; unmatched bases: 7. The CDR3 length is 15 residues. Germline V lookup: CDR1 SSHAT, CDR2 FNYEAQ (reference sequence). The CDR3 here is CASSLGGRSTGELFF. The CDR3 bases are TGTGCCAGCAGTCTAGGCGGGAGGAGCACCGGGGAGCTGTTTTTT.

This clone occurred once. V gene TRBV15 combines with J gene TRBJ1-2; a weak D match, TRBD1 (6 bases). Germline loops: CDR1 LNHNV, CDR2 YYDKDF (reference sequence). This CDR3 has 14 residues. Trimming removed 3 bases from V and 2 bases from J, with 10 bases in between. As DNA, the CDR3 is TGTGCCACCAGCAGCGGACAGATAAACTATGGCTACACCTTC. This encodes CATSSGQINYGYTF.

The V call is TRBV5-1, the J call TRBJ2-1; TRBD2 agrees at 9 bases. V shed 2 bases, J shed 9 bases, and the junction held 6 bases outside the gene matches. The germline V gene has CDR1 SGHRS and CDR2 YFSETQ. The CDR3 contains 14 residues. CDR3 coding DNA: TGCGCCAGCAGCTTCGCGGGAGGGCCAAGTGAGCAGTTCTTC. This codes for CASSFAGGPSEQFF.

About this clone itself: The junction differs from germline at one of its ends, possibly a read error. The V call is TRBV6-6, the J call TRBJ1-1, with 11 positions matching TRBD1. The germline CDR1 and CDR2 sequences are MNHNY and SVGAGI (reference sequence). The CDR3 loop spans 15 amino acids. CDR3 sequence (DNA): TGTGCCAGCAGTAACTCGGACAGGGGGCGAACTGAAGCTTTCTTT. This gives the protein CASSNSDRGRTEAFF.